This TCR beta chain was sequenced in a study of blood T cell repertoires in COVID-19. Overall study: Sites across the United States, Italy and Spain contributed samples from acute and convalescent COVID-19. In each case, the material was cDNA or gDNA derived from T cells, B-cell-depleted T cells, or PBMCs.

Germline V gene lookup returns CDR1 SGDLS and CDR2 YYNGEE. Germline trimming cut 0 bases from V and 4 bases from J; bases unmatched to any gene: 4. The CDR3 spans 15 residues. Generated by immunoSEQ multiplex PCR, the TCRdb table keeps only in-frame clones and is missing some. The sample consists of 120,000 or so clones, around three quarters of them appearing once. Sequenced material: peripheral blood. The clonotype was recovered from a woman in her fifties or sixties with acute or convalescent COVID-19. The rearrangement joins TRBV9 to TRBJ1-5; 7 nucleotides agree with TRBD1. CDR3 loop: CASSVVDRKNQPQHF. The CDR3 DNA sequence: TGTGCCAGCAGCGTAGTGGACAGGAAAAATCAGCCCCAGCATTTT.